This T cell receptor beta chain was sequenced for a study of blood T cell repertoires in COVID-19. TCRdb keeps only in-frame clones here, not all; method: immunoSEQ multiplex PCR. Among over 250,000 clones listed, over 70% were seen once. Trimming removed 0 bases from V and 7 bases from J, with 7 bases in between. Looked up from germline, CDR1 is SGHDT and CDR2 is YYEEEE. The CDR3 is 12 residues long. The chain couples TRBV5-6 to TRBJ1-2, with D unresolved. This sequence was found in a woman in her forties who had recovered from COVID-19. What was sequenced was peripheral blood. In DNA form, the CDR3 reads TGTGCCAGCAGCTTGGTAAGAGGTGGCTACACCTTC. Residues: CASSLVRGGYTF.